The 32 T cell receptor beta chains reported below all come from one sample, sequenced in a study of Ad26.COV2.S vaccination and SARS-CoV-2 variants. This sample's treatment: 19 received Ad26.COV2.S at low or high dose, single or two shots; roughly five received placebo; per-sample allocation not given. Following the first vaccine or placebo injection, samples were taken on day 63. Assay used: immunoSEQ multiplex PCR; TCRdb lists only in-frame clones, some missing. The table includes more than 400,000 clones, roughly 90% detected once. The sequenced sample was peripheral blood, obtained in a trial of Ad26.COV2.S vaccine versus placebo. The source is a person aged 18-65 years who received the Ad26.COV2.S COVID-19 vaccine or a placebo.

This clone appeared a few times. The CDR3 here is CASGLVHWDRGREYQPQHF. The CDR3 bases are TGTGCTAGTGGTTTGGTACATTGGGACAGGGGGCGAGAGTACCAGCCCCAGCATTTT. The gene calls are TRBV12-5 and TRBJ1-5, with TRBD1 matching 12 bases. Germline CDR1 reads LGHNT; CDR2 reads FRNRAP. V dropped 0 bases and J dropped 7; count of bases not matched to a gene: 13. This CDR3 is built from 19 residues. The entire variable domain, with the rest obtained from reference TRBV12-5 and TRBJ1-5, is as follows: DARVTQTPRHKVTEMGQEVTMRCQPILGHNTVFWYRQTMMQGLELLAYFRNRAPLDDSGMPKDRFSAEMPDATLATLKIQPSEPRDSAVYFCASGLVHWDRGREYQPQHFGDGTRLSIL.

The V and J genes are TRBV7-9 and TRBJ1-2; TRBD1 matches 7 bases. Losses at the gene ends were 0 bases for V and 6 bases for J; bases not matched to a gene: 13. There are 17 residues in the CDR3. Germline-derived CDR1 and CDR2 are SEHNR and FQNEAQ (reference sequence). In nucleotides, the CDR3 is TGTGCCAGCAGCTTAGCGCAGGGACAGTTCCCTTATGATGGCTACACCTTC. Translated: CASSLAQGQFPYDGYTF.

The chain recombines TRBV4-3 with TRBJ1-2, with 9 bases matching TRBD1. Germline V gene sequence: CDR1 LGHNA, CDR2 YSLEER. Unmatched junction bases numbered 8, after V lost 0 bases and J lost 6 bases. The CDR3 runs 16 residues. The CDR3 loop reads CASSQDPGTGMDGYTF. CDR3 nucleotide sequence: TGCGCCAGCAGCCAAGACCCCGGGACAGGGATGGATGGCTACACCTTC.

This clone was seen just once. CDR3 nucleotides: TGTGCCACGCAGGGACACAGAGATAACTATGGCTACACCTTC. This translates into CATQGHRDNYGYTF. The genes are TRBV24-1 and TRBJ1-2, with a tentative D call TRBD1 (6 bases). CDR3 size: 14 residues. CDR1 is KGHDR and CDR2 is SFDVKD in the germline V gene. Trimming removed 10 bases from V and 1 base from J, with 15 bases in between.

The rearrangement links TRBV28 to TRBJ2-7, with D tentatively TRBD1 or TRBD2 (5 bases each). The V gene lost 5 bases and the J gene lost 1 base, with 15 bases spanning the gap. This CDR3 contains 15 residues. Germline V lookup: CDR1 MDHEN, CDR2 SYDVKM. Here the CDR3 reads CASSPEDEGSYEQYF. The CDR3 DNA sequence: TGTGCCAGCAGTCCCGAGGACGAGGGGTCCTACGAGCAGTACTTC.

The chain uses TRBV10-3 and TRBJ1-2; D uncertain. In germline, CDR1 is ENHRY, CDR2 SYGVKD. V lost 4 bases and J 4 bases, leaving 10 bases between the germline ends. The CDR3 spans 13 residues. CDR3 residues: CAISVRGGYGYTF. The CDR3 coding sequence is TGTGCCATCAGTGTACGGGGAGGCTATGGCTACACCTTC.

The chain couples TRBV28 to TRBJ2-2; 13 nucleotides line up with TRBD2. CDR3 length: 15 amino acids. The J segment lost 5 bases and the V segment lost 6 bases, leaving 3 bases of the junction unmatched. CDR1 MDHEN and CDR2 SYDVKM come from the germline V gene. The CDR3 protein is CASRQTSGGTGELFF. The CDR3 bases are TGTGCCAGCAGACAGACTAGCGGGGGGACCGGGGAGCTGTTTTTT.

The chain links TRBV5-1 to TRBJ1-1; D is ambiguous. The germline CDR1 and CDR2 sequences are SGHRS and YFSETQ. This CDR3 is 11 amino acids long. The germline V and J ends were trimmed by 7 bases and 11 bases, with 15 bases remaining between them. The CDR3 bases are TGCGCCAGCGGTTCAGGCAGTTACGCTTTCTTT. This gives the protein CASGSGSYAFF.

V and J are TRBV12-5 and TRBJ2-3, with D maybe TRBD1 (6 bases). V gave up 2 bases and J gave up 0 bases, with 9 bases separating them. Germline V lookup: CDR1 LGHNT, CDR2 FRNRAP. The CDR3 sequence is 15 residues long. The CDR3: CASGLTGPSTDTQYF. In nucleotides, the CDR3 is TGTGCTAGTGGTTTGACAGGGCCTAGCACAGATACGCAGTATTTT.

The chain is built from TRBV19 and TRBJ2-5; D is unclear. V lost 4 bases, J lost 5 bases, and 5 bases lay in between. Germline CDR1 LNHDA, CDR2 SQIVND (reference sequence). The CDR3 totals 11 residues. The CDR3 reads CASSTDETQYF. The CDR3 coding sequence is TGTGCCAGTAGTACGGATGAGACCCAGTACTTC.

The CDR3: CASSPLPLGWVEQFF. CDR3 coding DNA: TGTGCCAGCAGTCCGCTCCCTCTAGGATGGGTTGAGCAGTTCTTC. This rearrangement joins TRBV27 to TRBJ2-1, with D uncertain. Per germline, CDR1 MNHEY and CDR2 SMNVEV (reference sequence). The V end was cut by 5 bases, the J end by 9 bases, with 20 bases between. This CDR3 is built from 15 residues.

The rearrangement joins TRBV27 to TRBJ2-5; D gene unclear. Germline values: CDR1 MNHEY, CDR2 SMNVEV (reference sequence). The CDR3 has 15 amino acids. V lost 2 bases and J 1 base, leaving 11 bases between the germline ends. Here the CDR3 DNA reads TGTGCCAGCAGTTTAAGTGGTGGCTCCCAAGAGACCCAGTACTTC. It encodes CASSLSGGSQETQYF.

V and J are TRBV5-1 and TRBJ1-6, with D hard to call. The V end was cut by 2 bases, the J end by 2 bases, with 11 bases between. The CDR3 is 16 residues long. CDR1 and CDR2 (germline): SGHRS, YFSETQ. This CDR3 reads CASSLASSAYNSPLHF. CDR3 nucleotide sequence: TGCGCCAGCAGCTTAGCCTCCAGCGCCTATAATTCACCCCTCCACTTT.

CDR3 DNA: TGTGCCAGCAGACCGGGATTGAACCTAGAGCAGTACTTC. The encoded protein is CASRPGLNLEQYF. The genes are TRBV27 and TRBJ2-7; D is possibly TRBD2 (5 bases). This CDR3 contains 13 residues. Trimming removed 6 bases at V and 7 bases at J, with 16 bases between. Germline CDR1 reads MNHEY; CDR2 reads SMNVEV (reference sequence).

The chain combines TRBV6-4 with TRBJ2-3; D is unresolved. This CDR3 is built from 13 residues. CDR1 is MRHNA and CDR2 is SNTAGT in the germline V gene. Trimming removed 2 bases at V and 5 bases at J, with 8 bases between. The CDR3 region has the DNA TGTGCCAGCAGTGACCAGACGGGAGATACGCAGTATTTT. Its protein is CASSDQTGDTQYF.

V usage is TRBV6-1 and J usage is TRBJ2-1; D remains unclear. In germline, CDR1 is MNHNS, CDR2 SASEGT. V was cut by 1 base and J by 3 bases, with 10 bases left in between. The CDR3 has 15 residues. The CDR3 sequence: CASSEGYIIYNEQFF. The CDR3, as DNA: TGTGCCAGCAGTGAAGGGTACATCATCTACAATGAGCAGTTCTTC.

The rearrangement links TRBV28 to TRBJ1-3; D gene uncertain. Per germline, CDR1 MDHEN and CDR2 SYDVKM. The CDR3 extends over 16 amino acids. Trimming stripped 6 bases from V and 6 bases from J, with 21 bases between. The CDR3 bases are TGTGCCAGCAGCCGGCCGCGGGCGGGCATTGAAAACACCATATATTTT. This translates into CASSRPRAGIENTIYF.

The J gene is TRBJ1-4, the V gene TRBV5-1; the match to TRBD1 covers 8 bases. With V trimmed by 4 bases and J by 7 bases, 9 bases remained unmatched. The CDR3 is 15 residues long. Germline CDR1 and CDR2: SGHRS and YFSETQ. The CDR3, as DNA: TGCGCCAGCAGCCCGACCGGACAGGGTACTGAAAAACTGTTTTTT. It encodes CASSPTGQGTEKLFF.

The chain employs TRBV27 and TRBJ2-5; either TRBD1 or TRBD2 may supply D (6 bases each). Germline CDR1 reads MNHEY; CDR2 reads SMNVEV (reference sequence). The V and J ends lost 2 bases and 5 bases respectively, with 12 bases between them. The CDR3 loop spans 14 amino acids. CDR3 protein: CASSLRGAWETQYF. The CDR3 DNA reads TGTGCCAGCAGTTTAAGGGGGGCATGGGAGACCCAGTACTTC.

V is TRBV7-2 and J is TRBJ2-7, with D perhaps TRBD1 (6 bases). Germline V gene lookup returns CDR1 SGHTA and CDR2 FQGNSA. V was cut by 6 bases and J by 3 bases, with 12 bases left in between. CDR3 length: 13 amino acids. The CDR3 bases are TGTGCCAGCAGACTGGACAGTGGCTACGAGCAGTACTTC. This codes for CASRLDSGYEQYF.

This sequence joins TRBV5-1 and TRBJ1-2; D call uncertain. The V end lost 0 bases, the J end lost 9 bases, and 12 bases lay between the germline ends. Germline V CDR1 and CDR2: SGHRS, YFSETQ. This CDR3 region has 13 residues. The CDR3 here is CASSLVMAASYTF. CDR3 bases: TGCGCCAGCAGCTTGGTAATGGCAGCTAGCTACACCTTC.

The rearrangement uses TRBV18 and TRBJ1-4, with a tentative D call TRBD1 (6 bases). From germline, CDR1 is KGHSH and CDR2 LQKENI. The CDR3 loop spans 15 amino acids. V was shortened by 6 bases and J by 8 bases, with 19 bases between the two germline ends. This chain's CDR3 is CASSPSWGLGEKLFF. CDR3 in DNA: TGTGCCAGCTCTCCATCTTGGGGGCTGGGGGAAAAACTGTTTTTT.

The rearrangement uses TRBV5-1 and TRBJ2-7, with 12 nucleotides matching TRBD1. J was trimmed by 2 bases and V by 6 bases; bases with no gene match: 9. This CDR3 spans 16 amino acids. CDR1 and CDR2 from the germline V gene are SGHRS and YFSETQ. Written as DNA, the CDR3 is TGCGCCAGCAACCGGGACAGGGGGCTCATCCCCTACGAGCAGTACTTC. It specifies CASNRDRGLIPYEQYF.

The CDR3 sequence is CASSQDLGRGGNTIYF. The CDR3 coding sequence is TGCGCCAGCAGCCAAGATCTAGGCAGGGGAGGAAACACCATATATTTT. The V call is TRBV4-3, the J call TRBJ1-3, with D tentatively TRBD1 (6 bases). The CDR3 extends over 16 amino acids. Trimming stripped 0 bases from V and 4 bases from J, with 13 bases between. CDR1 and CDR2 (germline): LGHNA, YSLEER.

V gene TRBV14 combines with J gene TRBJ2-7; weak D call: TRBD1 (6 bases). Germline CDR1 reads SGHDN; CDR2 reads FVKESK. Trimming removed 2 bases at V and 5 bases at J, with 10 bases between. The CDR3 runs 13 residues. DNA for the CDR3: TGTGCCAGCAGCCAATCAGGGGTTAACGAGCAGTACTTC. Amino acids: CASSQSGVNEQYF. Full variable domain (remainder filled in from reference TRBV14 and TRBJ2-7): EAGVTQFPSHSVIEKGQTVTLRCDPISGHDNLYWYRRVMGKEIKFLLHFVKESKQDESGMPNNRFLAERTGGTYSTLKVQPAELEDSGVYFCASSQSGVNEQYFGPGTRLTVT.

This clone has only a few counts. V and J are TRBV7-2 and TRBJ2-7; 7 nucleotides agree with TRBD1. Losses at the gene ends were 2 bases for V and 3 bases for J; bases not matched to a gene: 7. CDR3 length equals 15 residues. The germline V gene has CDR1 SGHTA and CDR2 FQGNSA. The CDR3 reads CASSLWDSLIYEQYF. CDR3 coding DNA: TGTGCCAGCAGCTTATGGGACAGCTTGATCTACGAGCAGTACTTC. Filled out from reference TRBV7-2 and TRBJ2-7, the complete variable domain reads GAGVSQSPSNKVTEKGKDVELRCDPISGHTALYWYRQSLGQGLEFLIYFQGNSAPDKSGLPSDRFSAERTGGSVSTLTIQRTQQEDSAVYLCASSLWDSLIYEQYFGPGTRLTVT.

The chain recombines TRBV21-1 with TRBJ2-7; whether TRBD2, the table's D call, matches the DNA was not checked. TRBV21-1 is a listed pseudogene. The CDR3 spans 17 residues. CDR3: CAKRTLTGGAGYYERYF. DNA for the CDR3: TGTGCCAAACGGACATTAACGGGGGGGGCCGGTTACTACGAGCGGTACTTC.

The chain combines TRBV7-9 with TRBJ2-7, with TRBD2 matching over 7 bases. Trimming took 7 bases from V and 6 from J; bases not matched to a gene: 12. CDR3 length equals 14 residues. Germline CDR1 and CDR2: SEHNR and FQNEAQ (reference sequence). The CDR3 is CASNLRDYHAEQYF. CDR3 nucleotide sequence: TGTGCCAGCAACCTCCGGGACTACCACGCCGAGCAGTACTTC.

The chain uses TRBV27 and TRBJ2-7; tentative D call: TRBD1 (5 bases). This CDR3 has 15 residues. Germline CDR1 and CDR2: MNHEY and SMNVEV (reference sequence). V lost 0 bases and J 2 bases, leaving 11 bases between the germline ends. The CDR3 here is CASSLSAGLTYEQYF. Written as DNA, the CDR3 is TGTGCCAGCAGTTTATCAGCAGGGTTGACCTACGAGCAGTACTTC.

The chain joins TRBV19 to TRBJ1-6, with TRBD1 identical over 7 bases. V was pared by 3 bases and J by 13 bases, with 9 bases of the junction left unmatched. In germline, CDR1 is LNHDA, CDR2 SQIVND (reference sequence). The CDR3 runs to 14 residues. The CDR3 reads CASSIGGQTTPLHF. CDR3 DNA sequence: TGTGCCAGTAGTATTGGGGGACAGACTACGCCCCTCCACTTT.

CDR3 sequence reads: CASSPTRTGRGNTIYF. The CDR3 region has the DNA TGTGCCAGCAGCCCCACCCGGACAGGGAGGGGAAACACCATATATTTT. The gene calls are TRBV7-2 and TRBJ1-3; 8 nucleotides line up with TRBD1. This CDR3 is 16 amino acids long. Germline V lookup: CDR1 SGHTA, CDR2 FQGNSA. J lost 4 bases, V lost 5 bases, and 10 bases had no gene match.

This chain joins TRBV6-5 and TRBJ2-1; 7 bases are a match to TRBD2. Germline V gives CDR1 MNHEY, CDR2 SVGAGI. J gave up 5 bases and V 0 bases, and 4 bases lay outside the gene matches. The CDR3 contains 15 residues. In DNA, the CDR3 is TGTGCCAGCAGTTACTCGGCTAGCGGTAACAATGAGCAGTTCTTC. Protein product: CASSYSASGNNEQFF.